Included here is one T cell receptor (beta chain) sequence, with context. No antigen is known for it. This specimen comes from a study of a mutant IDH1 vaccine in newly diagnosed glioma. Study details: The patients received vaccinations eight times, in weeks 1, 3, 5, 7, 11, 15, 19 and 23. Pretreatment consisted of radiotherapy, temozolomide, or both, with most receiving both. With temozolomide cycles, or 4-6 weeks after radiotherapy alone, vaccination was started.

Study-wide results and limits: The vaccine induced immune responses, and these occurred in roughly 93% of patients.

Time point meaning: week 23, last vaccination. One vaccine dose held 300 ug of mutant IDH1 20-mer peptide and came with topical imiquimod. Repertoires were generated with immunoSEQ multiplex PCR, while TCRdb's copy carries only in-frame clones and drops some. This sample carries around 60,000 clones, 85% of them seen once, and the ten largest clones take roughly 4%. There are 14 residues in the CDR3. After removal of 5 bases from V and 11 bases from J, the junction contained 12 bases not matched to a gene. CDR1 is MNHEY and CDR2 is SMNVEV in the germline V gene (reference sequence). The chain carries TRBV27 and TRBJ1-1; TRBD1 agrees at 9 bases. This clonotype was obtained from a man aged 25 to 45 with glioma. The sequencing here drew on PBMCs, taken from a glioma patient whose treatment included an IDH1 peptide vaccine. The CDR3 DNA is TGTGCCAGCAGTGCAGGGACAGGGATTGGGAAGGCTTTCTTT. It is translated as CASSAGTGIGKAFF.